The entry below describes one T cell receptor (beta chain). Its matching antigen is unknown. Profiling relied on immunoSEQ multiplex PCR, and the TCRdb table lists in-frame clones only, not all of them. The repertoire holds about 25,000 clones, with around 94% as singletons. The CDR3 sequence is 10 residues long. V was pared by 11 bases and J by 5 bases, with 9 bases between. CDR1 and CDR2 (germline): MNHNS, SASEGT. This record comes from a study of graft-versus-host responses after intestinal transplantation. In the study overall: Each patient got anti-thymocyte globulin induction, then tacrolimus and steroids for about 3 years. Study-wide points: Early after transplant, HvG clones declined as circulating GvH clones peaked.

The source of this sequence is a human patient who received an intestinal transplant, so some T cells may come from the graft donor. This sample comprised PBMCs, obtained 30 days after intestinal transplant. This chain joins TRBV6-1 and TRBJ1-1; D unclear. The CDR3, as DNA: TGTGCCTCCGGGAAGACTGAAGCTTTCTTT. It specifies CASGKTEAFF.